Each of the 17 T cell receptor beta chains below was sequenced from the same sample in a study of technical replicates of blood from a handful of donors. Assay: immunoSEQ multiplex PCR; the TCRdb copy retains only in-frame clones and omits some. The repertoire has over 50,000 clones, about 96% of them found once; the top ten carry 0.15% to 0.25%. Sequenced material: T cells isolated from PBMCs. The receptors were gathered from a human donor in good health.

The chain recombines TRBV7-9 with TRBJ1-5; D unclear. Germline loops: CDR1 SEHNR, CDR2 FQNEAQ (reference sequence). Trimming removed 1 base at V and 3 bases at J, with 10 bases between. CDR3 size: 15 residues. This CDR3 is CASSLGAVTNQPQHF. The CDR3 nucleotides read TGTGCCAGCAGCTTAGGGGCAGTAACCAATCAGCCCCAGCATTTT.

V gene TRBV19 combines with J gene TRBJ1-2, with D hard to call. The CDR3 totals 14 residues. Germline CDR1 is LNHDA and CDR2 is SQIVND (reference sequence). Trimming took 5 bases from V and 7 from J, leaving 17 bases between them. The CDR3 here is CASSSRTEAGGYTF. The CDR3 DNA sequence: TGTGCCAGTAGTTCGCGGACGGAGGCGGGTGGCTACACCTTC.

The chain is built from TRBV5-1 and TRBJ2-5; 10 positions match TRBD2. The CDR3 totals 15 residues. V dropped 4 bases and J dropped 1; count of bases not matched to a gene: 4. The germline gives CDR1 SGHRS, CDR2 YFSETQ. Here the CDR3 DNA reads TGCGCCAGCAGCCCAGGGACTAGCGTCCAAGAGACCCAGTACTTC. Translating it yields CASSPGTSVQETQYF.

This clone was recorded a few times. The rearrangement joins TRBV19 to TRBJ1-2, with D maybe TRBD1 (6 bases). The germline V and J ends were trimmed by 3 bases and 8 bases, with 16 bases remaining between them. Germline CDR1 and CDR2: LNHDA and SQIVND (reference sequence). The length of the CDR3 is 14 residues. CDR3: CASSMYGTFDGYTF. As DNA, the CDR3 is TGTGCCAGTAGTATGTATGGGACATTTGACGGCTACACCTTC. The entire variable domain, with the rest obtained from reference TRBV19 and TRBJ1-2, is as follows: DGGITQSPKYLFRKEGQNVTLSCEQNLNHDAMYWYRQDPGQGLRLIYYSQIVNDFQKGDIAEGYSVSREKKESFPLTVTSAQKNPTAFYLCASSMYGTFDGYTFGSGTRLTVV.

Comments on this clone: Other DNA sequences of this sample code for an identical CDR3. The J gene is TRBJ1-2, the V gene TRBV5-1, with TRBD1 matching over 8 bases. The CDR3 consists of 15 residues. CDR1 and CDR2 from the germline V gene are SGHRS and YFSETQ. V lost 4 bases and J lost 3; bases outside the gene matches: 8. In DNA, the CDR3 is TGCGCCAGCAGCCTTGGACAGGGCGCCGACTATGGCTACACCTTC. It encodes CASSLGQGADYGYTF.

The V and J genes are TRBV9 and TRBJ1-4, with D possibly TRBD1 on 6 matching bases. V gave up 4 bases and J gave up 4 bases, with 17 bases separating them. CDR1 is SGDLS and CDR2 is YYNGEE in the germline V gene. The CDR3 has 16 residues. The CDR3 here is CASSPSGGQVNEKLFF. In nucleotides, the CDR3 is TGTGCCAGCAGCCCGAGCGGGGGGCAGGTTAATGAAAAACTGTTTTTT.

The rearrangement uses TRBV6-5 and TRBJ2-1; the match to TRBD1 covers 8 bases. Germline V lookup: CDR1 MNHEY, CDR2 SVGAGI. Losses at the gene ends were 6 bases for V and 3 bases for J; bases not matched to a gene: 7. The CDR3 is 15 residues long. CDR3 in DNA: TGTGCCAGCAGGCTCGGGACAGGCTACTACAATGAGCAGTTCTTC. Protein product: CASRLGTGYYNEQFF.

The rearrangement joins TRBV6-5 to TRBJ2-7; TRBD2 matches at 11 bases. Trimming cost V 9 bases and J 5 bases; bases outside gene matches: 9. Germline V gene sequence: CDR1 MNHEY, CDR2 SVGAGI. The CDR3 is 14 amino acids. CDR3 bases: TGTGCCAGTCATAGCGGGAGGGCTACGAACGAGCAGTACTTC. Translated, it gives CASHSGRATNEQYF.

This clone was observed a single time. The rearrangement joins TRBV7-9 to TRBJ2-1; 8 bases map to TRBD2. Germline loops: CDR1 SEHNR, CDR2 FQNEAQ (reference sequence). This CDR3 has 16 residues. Trimming at V came to 4 bases and at J to 8 bases, leaving 13 bases not matched to a gene. CDR3 nucleotides: TGTGCCAGCAGCTCCCCCGCGGGAGGCAATCAGGATGAGCAGTTCTTC. Protein: CASSSPAGGNQDEQFF.

This clone was seen a handful of times. The V call is TRBV2, the J call TRBJ2-1, with 15 positions matching TRBD2. The trim removed 6 bases at V and 6 bases at J, leaving 0 bases unmatched. This CDR3 is built from 14 residues. The germline gives CDR1 SNHLY, CDR2 FYNNEI. The CDR3 DNA is TGTGCCAGCAGGGGACTAGCGGGGGGCAATGAGCAGTTCTTC. Translated, it gives CASRGLAGGNEQFF.

The chain links TRBV5-1 to TRBJ2-3; 9 bases are shared with TRBD1. From germline, CDR1 is SGHRS and CDR2 YFSETQ. This CDR3 has 15 residues. The junction had 5 bases not matched to a gene; V was cut back by 4 bases and J by 2 bases. The CDR3 region is CASSQDRGLTDTQYF. Written as DNA, the CDR3 is TGCGCCAGCAGCCAGGACAGGGGCCTCACAGATACGCAGTATTTT.

V gene TRBV6-1 combines with J gene TRBJ1-4; tentatively, D is TRBD1 (5 bases). V was shortened by 4 bases and J by 3 bases, with 12 bases between the two germline ends. This CDR3 region has 15 residues. Germline-derived CDR1 and CDR2 are MNHNS and SASEGT. The CDR3 loop is CASSGRQGSNEKLFF. As DNA, the CDR3 is TGTGCCAGCAGTGGTCGGCAGGGATCTAATGAAAAACTGTTTTTT.

The gene calls are TRBV6-5 and TRBJ2-7, with 10 bases fitting TRBD1. CDR1 MNHEY and CDR2 SVGAGI come from the germline V gene. Trimming cost V 5 bases and J 2 bases; bases outside gene matches: 6. The CDR3 sequence is 15 residues long. CDR3 sequence: CASSSPGQGTYEQYF. CDR3 sequence (DNA): TGTGCCAGCAGTAGCCCGGGACAGGGGACCTACGAGCAGTACTTC.

The genes are TRBV10-2 and TRBJ2-3; 7 bases align to TRBD1. The V and J ends lost 7 bases and 4 bases, in that order; junction bases with no gene match: 11. This CDR3 comprises 15 residues. Looked up from germline, CDR1 is WSHSY and CDR2 is SAAADI. The CDR3, as DNA: TGCGCCAGCATAGGGGGCTTCCTCTACGCAGATACGCAGTATTTT. It encodes CASIGGFLYADTQYF.

Written as DNA, the CDR3 is TGCGCCAGCAGCCATCCTGGACTAGCGGGGGGGCGGAACACCGGGGAGCTGTTTTTT. The encoded protein is CASSHPGLAGGRNTGELFF. V usage is TRBV4-1 and J usage is TRBJ2-2; 15 positions match TRBD2. The ends lost 3 bases at V and 1 base at J; junction bases unmatched: 6. CDR1 MGHRA and CDR2 YSYEKL come from the germline V gene. This CDR3 has 19 amino acids.

V and J are TRBV9 and TRBJ2-7; TRBD1 aligns across 8 bases. Looked up from germline, CDR1 is SGDLS and CDR2 is YYNGEE. V lost 4 bases, J lost 4 bases, and 13 bases stayed unmatched. The CDR3 length is 16 residues. DNA for the CDR3: TGTGCCAGCAGCCCGTTTCCGGGACAGGATTTTTACGAGCAGTACTTC. It encodes CASSPFPGQDFYEQYF.

The gene calls are TRBV14 and TRBJ2-7, with a weak D call TRBD1 (5 bases). This CDR3 is built from 13 residues. V was cut by 1 base and J by 4 bases, with 8 bases left in between. CDR1 is SGHDN, CDR2 FVKESK, per germline. The CDR3 spells CASSQGPGYEQYF. CDR3 DNA sequence: TGTGCCAGCAGCCAAGGCCCAGGGTACGAGCAGTACTTC.